This passage covers 21 T cell receptor beta chains from one sample sequenced in a study of T cells in Graves' hyperthyroidism and ophthalmopathy. Authors of the study amplified TCR beta CDR3 regions from RNA transcripts. First-round RT-PCR of the TCR CDR3 relied on the HTBI primer set. Each CDR3 protein gets one entry after TCRdb re-called the multiplex PCR reads with MiXCR. The table has more than 300,000 distinct CDR3 sequences, approximately 13% seen once. The material sequenced was blood. All receptors derive from a woman under 30 with Graves' hyperthyroidism.

This clonotype has only a few counts. The chain employs TRBV7-3 and TRBJ1-3, with D possibly matching TRBD1 (5 bases). Between the trimmed V and J ends, which lost 5 bases and 1 base, there was a span of 12 bases. This CDR3 is 15 amino acids long. Germline loops: CDR1 SGHTA, CDR2 FQGTGA. The CDR3 region has the DNA TGTGCCAGCAGCACCCTCGGGGGGTCTGGAAACACCATATATTTT. Protein sequence: CASSTLGGSGNTIYF.

In this sample, this clonotype turned up many times. The J gene is TRBJ1-2, the V gene TRBV20-1; D ambiguous. Trimming cost V 0 bases and J 1 base, with 15 bases left between them. Germline V gene lookup returns CDR1 DFQATT and CDR2 SNEGSKA (reference sequence). The CDR3 is 16 residues long. DNA of the CDR3: TGCAGTGCTAGAGACAGCAATAAAGGCCTTAACTATGGCTACACCTTC. Its protein is CSARDSNKGLNYGYTF.

In its sample, this clonotype was seen a few times. The rearrangement joins TRBV4-1 to TRBJ2-2; TRBD1 matches at 7 bases. The germline V gene encodes CDR1 MGHRA and CDR2 YSYEKL. The J segment lost 0 bases and the V segment lost 5 bases, leaving 6 bases of the junction unmatched. The CDR3 has 16 residues. The CDR3 here is CASSFLGGANTGELFF. DNA for the CDR3: TGCGCCAGCAGCTTTTTAGGGGGCGCGAACACCGGGGAGCTGTTTTTT.

This clonotype appeared many times. J is TRBJ1-6 and V is TRBV10-3, with D perhaps matching TRBD1 (6 bases). This CDR3 has 16 amino acids. V was trimmed by 2 bases and J by 9 bases, leaving 17 bases between them. Looked up from germline, CDR1 is ENHRY and CDR2 is SYGVKD. This chain's CDR3 is CAISEGDRRNISPLHF. The CDR3 nucleotides read TGTGCCATCAGTGAGGGTGACAGGAGGAATATTTCACCCCTCCACTTT.

The V call is TRBV6-5, the J call TRBJ2-7; D tentatively reads TRBD1 or TRBD2 (5 bases each). The V gene's germline CDR1 is MNHEY and CDR2 SVGAGI. The CDR3 runs to 14 residues. Between the trimmed V and J ends, which lost 6 bases and 0 bases, there was a span of 12 bases. The CDR3 DNA reads TGTGCCAGCAGGAGTTCAGGGAGCTCCTACGAGCAGTACTTC. It is translated as CASRSSGSSYEQYF.

The sample holds one count of this clonotype. The chain carries TRBV19 and TRBJ2-1; 12 bases agree with TRBD2. V shed 5 bases and J 4 bases; nucleotides not matched to a gene: 6. There are 16 residues in the CDR3. CDR1 and CDR2 from the germline V gene are LNHDA and SQIVND (reference sequence). CDR3 sequence: CASSAGLAGLYNEQFF. The CDR3 region has the DNA TGTGCCAGTAGTGCAGGACTAGCGGGACTGTACAATGAGCAGTTCTTC.

This rearrangement joins TRBV4-1 to TRBJ2-7; D unresolved. CDR3 length: 17 residues. Trimming removed 0 bases at V and 0 bases at J, with 15 bases between. From germline, CDR1 is MGHRA and CDR2 YSYEKL. The CDR3 reads CASSQDNPRFSSYEQYF. For the CDR3, the DNA is TGCGCCAGCAGCCAAGATAACCCCAGGTTTAGCTCCTACGAGCAGTACTTC.

This clonotype showed up many times. This chain links TRBV6-7 with TRBJ2-3; D not resolved. TRBV6-7 is filed as an ORF, its function uncertain. The germline V and J ends were trimmed by 5 bases and 4 bases, with 13 bases remaining between them. The CDR3 sequence is 14 residues long. CDR3 sequence (DNA): TGTGCCAGCAGTCCAGTGACATCGGCAGATACGCAGTATTTT. Its protein product is CASSPVTSADTQYF.

This clonotype came up many times. The CDR3 DNA sequence: TGTGCCAGCAGGACGGGACAACAAAACACTGAAGCTTTCTTT. This gives the protein CASRTGQQNTEAFF. The chain carries TRBV12-3 or TRBV12-4 and TRBJ1-1, with D maybe TRBD1 (6 bases). The CDR3 runs to 14 residues. The V gene lost 6 bases and the J gene lost 2 bases, with 13 bases spanning the gap.

A few counts support this clonotype. The chain uses TRBV29-1 and TRBJ1-5; D not certain. The CDR3 length is 12 residues. V was cut by 6 bases and J by 3 bases, with 9 bases left in between. Germline loops: CDR1 SQVTM, CDR2 ANQGSEA. The CDR3 sequence: CSVGGVNQPQHF. CDR3 DNA: TGCAGCGTCGGAGGAGTCAATCAGCCCCAGCATTTT.

At least ten counts were recorded for this clonotype. The V call is TRBV28, the J call TRBJ2-7, with D perhaps being TRBD1 or TRBD2 (5 bases each). Trimming left V 5 bases short and J 0 bases short, with 17 bases between. Germline CDR1 is MDHEN and CDR2 is SYDVKM. This CDR3 spans 16 amino acids. The CDR3 region has the DNA TGTGCCAGCAGTCCCGGGACCACGGGTAGCTCCTACGAGCAGTACTTC. This gives the protein CASSPGTTGSSYEQYF.

This clonotype came up many times. The rearrangement uses TRBV3-1 and TRBJ1-1; no definite D call. Germline values: CDR1 LGHDT, CDR2 YNNKEL (reference sequence). This CDR3 is 14 amino acids long. The V end was cut by 3 bases, the J end by 4 bases, with 12 bases between. CDR3 DNA: TGTGCCAGCAGCCACAGTTCGCATAGCACTGAAGCTTTCTTT. This encodes CASSHSSHSTEAFF.

The rearrangement uses TRBV11-1 and TRBJ2-5; 9 positions agree with TRBD1. The V gene end was trimmed by 4 bases and the J gene end by 2 bases; junction bases not matched to a gene: 5. Germline lookup yields CDR1 SGHAT and CDR2 FQDESV (reference sequence). The CDR3 runs to 15 residues. The CDR3, as DNA: TGTGCCAGCAGCTATCAGGGACAGGGTCAAGAGACCCAGTACTTC. This encodes CASSYQGQGQETQYF.

Remarks on this clonotype: A much larger clonotype is one base distant, so this may be a read error. This rearrangement joins TRBV2 to TRBJ2-1, with 10 nucleotides matching TRBD2. The germline V gene encodes CDR1 SNHLY and CDR2 FYNNEI. This CDR3 comprises 15 residues. The CDR3 DNA follows: TGTGCCGGCAGGGTAGTACTAGCGGGGACCAATGAGCAGTTCTTC. Translated: CAGRVVLAGTNEQFF.

This clonotype showed up just a few times. The gene calls are TRBV9 and TRBJ1-6; 8 bases agree with TRBD1. The ends lost 4 bases at V and 10 bases at J; junction bases unmatched: 10. The germline V gene encodes CDR1 SGDLS and CDR2 YYNGEE. The CDR3 has 15 residues. The CDR3 reads CASSQTSGTGSPLHF. For the CDR3, the DNA is TGTGCCAGCAGCCAAACCTCCGGGACAGGCTCACCCCTCCACTTT.

This clonotype was seen only a few times. CDR3 in amino acids: CASSYRKGPYEQYF. The CDR3 DNA follows: TGTGCCAGCAGTTACAGGAAGGGACCCTACGAGCAGTACTTC. V and J are TRBV6-2 or TRBV6-3 and TRBJ2-7; D may be TRBD1 or TRBD2 (5 bases each). Germline values: CDR1 MNHEY, CDR2 SVGEGT. The CDR3 has 14 amino acids. V lost 2 bases and J lost 2, with 10 bases in between.

This clonotype appeared a single time. The chain couples TRBV19 to TRBJ2-3; D is unclear. The V end lost 6 bases, the J end lost 4 bases, and 11 bases lay between the germline ends. The CDR3 is 13 amino acids. Germline CDR1 is LNHDA and CDR2 is SQIVND (reference sequence). The CDR3 DNA is TGTGCCAGTAGCACCCTCGGGTCAGATACGCAGTATTTT. It yields the protein CASSTLGSDTQYF.

This clonotype was counted ten times or more. The CDR3 sequence is CSAPLLAGAYNEQFF. The CDR3 DNA sequence: TGCAGTGCCCCGCTACTAGCGGGAGCGTACAATGAGCAGTTCTTC. This rearrangement joins TRBV20-1 to TRBJ2-1; TRBD2 matches at 11 bases. This CDR3 has 15 residues. Germline V gene sequence: CDR1 DFQATT, CDR2 SNEGSKA (reference sequence). V shed 6 bases and J 4 bases; nucleotides not matched to a gene: 8.

This clonotype was observed at least ten times. The chain has TRBV11-2 and TRBJ1-5, with 7 bases that match TRBD1. Trimming took 4 bases from V and 1 from J; bases not matched to a gene: 4. This CDR3 is built from 15 residues. Germline V gene sequence: CDR1 SGHAT, CDR2 FQNNGV. The DNA of the CDR3 is TGTGCCAGCAGCTCCCACAGGGGAAGCAATCAGCCCCAGCATTTT. This sequence encodes CASSSHRGSNQPQHF.

The sample holds many counts of this clonotype. The chain is built from TRBV12-3 or TRBV12-4 and TRBJ2-7; D gene uncertain. Trimming stripped 5 bases from V and 7 bases from J, with 15 bases between. The CDR3 is 13 residues long. CDR3: CASSPLSIGEQYF. The CDR3, as DNA: TGTGCCAGCAGTCCCCTCAGCATTGGTGAGCAGTACTTC.

In its sample, this clonotype was seen many times. V gene TRBV24-1 combines with J gene TRBJ1-5; 9 bases are shared with TRBD1. V shed 10 bases, J shed 4 bases, and the junction held 7 bases outside the gene matches. Germline V gives CDR1 KGHDR, CDR2 SFDVKD. This CDR3 has 14 residues. As DNA, the CDR3 is TGTGCCACTTCCGGGACAGGGCTTAATCAGCCCCAGCATTTT. Translated, it gives CATSGTGLNQPQHF.